This T cell receptor (beta chain) came from a study of OX40 agonist ivuxolimab in advanced cancers. Study as a whole: Ivuxolimab is a fully human IgG2 antibody that activates OX40 (CD134). While on treatment, patients had intravenous ivuxolimab at 0.01 to 10 mg/kg every 2 weeks.

Using immunoSEQ multiplex PCR, the repertoire was profiled, and TCRdb retains in-frame clones only, with some absent. Seen here are 58,000 or so clones, less than 90% observed once, and the top ten hold roughly 2.8%. This clone was recorded only once. What it binds is not known. Whole-study findings and limits: Relative to CD4+ cells, CD8+ T cells on average had more expanded clones. Nonresponders, in some cases, also had low normalized T-cell clonal expansion.

Sequenced here: CD4+ or CD8+ T cells sorted from blood, sampled in a trial of the OX40 agonist ivuxolimab. This receptor was obtained from an adult with an advanced solid tumor such as melanoma, head and neck, liver or kidney cancer.

CDR3 amino acids: CASSHRRFSGNTIYF. Written as DNA, the CDR3 is TGTGCCAGCAGCCACAGAAGGTTCTCTGGAAACACCATATATTTT. The J gene is TRBJ1-3, the V gene TRBV14; D gene uncertain. The ends were cut back, 3 bases at V and 0 bases at J, with 9 bases in the middle. This CDR3 comprises 15 residues. Germline values: CDR1 SGHDN, CDR2 FVKESK. Full variable domain (outside the CDR3, taken from reference TRBV14 and TRBJ1-3): EAGVTQFPSHSVIEKGQTVTLRCDPISGHDNLYWYRRVMGKEIKFLLHFVKESKQDESGMPNNRFLAERTGGTYSTLKVQPAELEDSGVYFCASSHRRFSGNTIYFGEGSWLTVV.